The clone carrying this T cell receptor beta chain was counted many times. Germline CDR1 LGHNA, CDR2 YNFKEQ. V gave up 0 bases and J gave up 5 bases, with 11 bases separating them. The CDR3 sequence is 16 residues long. In the authors' methods: Amplification of reference gene primers was used by the study to estimate nucleated cell counts. Profiling relied on immunoSEQ multiplex PCR, and the TCRdb table lists in-frame clones only, not all of them. The V and J calls and clone size were taken over from that table, and D and trimming were inferred from the DNA. The sample contains 100,000 to 150,000 clones, approximately 85% of which appear only once. The data were obtained in a study of blood T cell repertoires in COVID-19. Turning to the study itself: Italy, Spain and the United States were the sources of the convalescent and acute COVID-19 samples. T cells, B-cell-depleted T cells, or PBMCs provided the cDNA or gDNA that served as material.

Source material: peripheral blood. The source of this sequence is an elderly woman with COVID-19, enrolled during active disease. The V call is TRBV4-2, the J call TRBJ1-6, with D maybe TRBD1 (6 bases). Written as DNA, the CDR3 is TGTGCCAGCAGCCAAGATCCGCAGGGGCATAATTCACCCCTCCACTTT. It yields the protein CASSQDPQGHNSPLHF.